This T cell receptor beta chain stems from a study of blood T cells in healthy people across ages. General study results and limits: Reliance upon unsorted PBMCs precluded definitive naive versus antigen-experienced comparison.

A few counts support this clonotype. Its antigen is not identified. The use of a sample-barcoded 5' primer and a J-beta primer mix characterized a second PCR of 7 to 11 cycles. Every cDNA was tagged by a template-switch adaptor with 12 random nucleotides. MiXCR, run by TCRdb on the 5' RACE reads, gives a single entry per CDR3 protein. The sample records 980,000 or so distinct CDR3 sequences, 45% to 50% being singletons. The CDR3 consists of 15 residues. J gave up 5 bases and V 4 bases, and 11 bases lay outside the gene matches. V is TRBV12-3 or TRBV12-4 and J is TRBJ2-7, with 7 bases aligning to TRBD1. Sequencing was performed on blood. This TCR was recovered from a man between 25 and 39 years old in good health. In DNA form, the CDR3 reads TGTGCCAGCAGTTCCCTGACAGGGAAGTTCCACGAGCAGTACTTC. This gives the protein CASSSLTGKFHEQYF.